This is a list of T cell receptor beta chains from one sample in a study of cytomegalovirus exposure and HLA in healthy donors. Sequenced by immunoSEQ multiplex PCR; TCRdb stores in-frame clones only, minus some. This table has 60,000 or so clones, more than 60% appearing once. Material: PBMCs. The receptor source for this set is a woman aged 40 to 49 in good health and CMV-seropositive. Each CDR3 is given with its conserved first and last residue. The D gene is left open where the match is weak. A row's size may be missing; if present it is once, few, many or a size class.

V gene: TRBV30; CDR3 length: 13; D gene: NA; J gene: TRBJ1-2; clone size: once; CDR3 DNA: TGTGCCTGGAGTGTAACCGGGGGCTATGGCTACACCTTC; CDR3 protein: CAWSVTGGYGYTF
V gene: TRBV5-4; CDR3 length: 13; D gene: TRBD1; J gene: TRBJ1-2; clone size: NA; CDR3 DNA: TGTGCCAGCAGCGAGGGGGCCGACTATGGCTACACCTTC; CDR3 protein: CASSEGADYGYTF
V gene: TRBV10-2; CDR3 length: 13; D gene: NA; J gene: TRBJ1-1; clone size: NA; CDR3 DNA: TGCGCCAGCAGACAGACAATGAACACTGAAGCTTTCTTT; CDR3 protein: CASRQTMNTEAFF
V gene: TRBV19; CDR3 length: 12; D gene: NA; J gene: TRBJ2-2; clone size: few; CDR3 DNA: TGTGCCATCGAGGCTCCCCCCGGGGAGCTGTTTTTT; CDR3 protein: CAIEAPPGELFF
V gene: TRBV15; CDR3 length: 16; D gene: TRBD1; J gene: TRBJ2-2; clone size: NA; CDR3 DNA: TGTGCCACCAGCAGAAACAGGGGGGTGAACACCGGGGAGCTGTTTTTT; CDR3 protein: CATSRNRGVNTGELFF
V gene: TRBV10-3; CDR3 length: 15; D gene: NA; J gene: TRBJ1-3; clone size: NA; CDR3 DNA: TGTGCCATCAGACAAGACCGACTCACTGGAAACACCATATATTTT; CDR3 protein: CAIRQDRLTGNTIYF
V gene: TRBV5-8; CDR3 length: 15; D gene: NA; J gene: TRBJ1-4; clone size: few; CDR3 DNA: TGTGCCAGCAGCCCCCCCGGGGAGGGTAATGAAAAACTGTTTTTT; CDR3 protein: CASSPPGEGNEKLFF
V gene: TRBV28; CDR3 length: 16; D gene: NA; J gene: TRBJ2-1; clone size: NA; CDR3 DNA: TGTGCCAGCAGTCCCCCAGCCGGGACCGGGCGGGGTGAGCAGTTCTTC; CDR3 protein: CASSPPAGTGRGEQFF
V gene: TRBV2; CDR3 length: 13; D gene: TRBD1; J gene: TRBJ1-1; clone size: few; CDR3 DNA: TGTGCCAGCAGGGAACAGGGGAGAGCTGAAGCTTTCTTT; CDR3 protein: CASREQGRAEAFF
V gene: TRBV25-1; CDR3 length: 14; D gene: NA; J gene: TRBJ1-1; clone size: NA; CDR3 DNA: TGTGCCAGCAGTGAATATTCCAGTTACACTGAAGCTTTCTTT; CDR3 protein: CASSEYSSYTEAFF
V gene: TRBV6-5; CDR3 length: 15; D gene: TRBD1; J gene: TRBJ2-7; clone size: NA; CDR3 DNA: TGTGCCAGCAGTCTACTCGGGACAGGCTCCTACGAGCAGTACTTC; CDR3 protein: CASSLLGTGSYEQYF
V gene: TRBV7-9; CDR3 length: 16; D gene: TRBD2; J gene: TRBJ2-3; clone size: NA; CDR3 DNA: TGTTCCAGCAGCTTGGATGCGGGGGGCGGAACAGATACGCAGTATTTT; CDR3 protein: CSSSLDAGGGTDTQYF
V gene: TRBV18; CDR3 length: 15; D gene: TRBD1; J gene: TRBJ1-1; clone size: NA; CDR3 DNA: TGTGCCAGCTCACCAAGTTCCGGGACAGGGAAGGCAGCTTTCTTT; CDR3 protein: CASSPSSGTGKAAFF
V gene: TRBV19; CDR3 length: 16; D gene: NA; J gene: TRBJ2-1; clone size: NA; CDR3 DNA: TGTGCCAGTAGTGTGGCCCGGCGGGGGCCTGGGTATGAGCAGTTCTTC; CDR3 protein: CASSVARRGPGYEQFF
V gene: TRBV11-3; CDR3 length: 16; D gene: NA; J gene: TRBJ1-3; clone size: few; CDR3 DNA: TGTGCCAGCAGCTTAGTGGACAGCCGCTCTGGAAACACCATATATTTT; CDR3 protein: CASSLVDSRSGNTIYF
V gene: TRBV6-5; CDR3 length: 13; D gene: NA; J gene: TRBJ2-7; clone size: NA; CDR3 DNA: TGTGCCAGCAGTTACTCGAAGGGGGGGGAGCAGTACTTC; CDR3 protein: CASSYSKGGEQYF
V gene: TRBV11-2; CDR3 length: 15; D gene: NA; J gene: TRBJ2-7; clone size: few; CDR3 DNA: TGTGCCAGCAGCTTAGATCTCTTGGGGGCCCTTGAGCAGTACTTC; CDR3 protein: CASSLDLLGALEQYF
V gene: TRBV6-1; CDR3 length: 15; D gene: TRBD1; J gene: TRBJ1-5; clone size: few; CDR3 DNA: TGTGCCAGCACCCAGGGACAGGCCGGAGGTCAGCCCCAGCATTTT; CDR3 protein: CASTQGQAGGQPQHF
V gene: TRBV7-2; CDR3 length: 18; D gene: NA; J gene: TRBJ2-2; clone size: NA; CDR3 DNA: TGTGCCAGCAGCTTAGCGGCCAGTGTGTACAAGAACACCGGGGAGCTGTTTTTT; CDR3 protein: CASSLAASVYKNTGELFF
V gene: TRBV10-3; CDR3 length: 12; D gene: NA; J gene: TRBJ1-1; clone size: few; CDR3 DNA: TGTGCCATCGGGAGGGAGGAGGCTGAAGCTTTCTTT; CDR3 protein: CAIGREEAEAFF
V gene: TRBV7-2; CDR3 length: 15; D gene: NA; J gene: TRBJ2-1; clone size: NA; CDR3 DNA: TGTGCCAGCAGCTTTCGGGCAGGGGAGGGTTGGGAGCAGTTCTTC; CDR3 protein: CASSFRAGEGWEQFF
V gene: TRBV29-1; CDR3 length: 12; D gene: TRBD1; J gene: TRBJ1-3; clone size: few; CDR3 DNA: TGCAGCGCTTTGACAGGGGGAAACACCATATATTTT; CDR3 protein: CSALTGGNTIYF
V gene: TRBV5-1; CDR3 length: 18; D gene: TRBD2; J gene: TRBJ2-7; clone size: NA; CDR3 DNA: TGCGCCAGCAGCTTGGACGGGGGGGTGTTTTCCTTTTCCTACGAGCAGTACTTC; CDR3 protein: CASSLDGGVFSFSYEQYF
V gene: TRBV30; CDR3 length: 15; D gene: TRBD1; J gene: TRBJ1-5; clone size: NA; CDR3 DNA: TGTGCCTGGAGTATCGGGACAGGGGGCGGTCAGCCCCAGCATTTT; CDR3 protein: CAWSIGTGGGQPQHF
V gene: TRBV5-1; CDR3 length: 19; D gene: TRBD2; J gene: TRBJ2-1; clone size: few; CDR3 DNA: TGCGCCAGCAGCCCTCTGGGACTAGCGGGGGGCCAGAACTACAATGAGCAGTTCTTC; CDR3 protein: CASSPLGLAGGQNYNEQFF
V gene: TRBV5-1; CDR3 length: 17; D gene: TRBD1; J gene: TRBJ1-5; clone size: NA; CDR3 DNA: TGCGCCAGCAGCCCGGGACAGGGGGGGTGGAGCAATCAGCCCCAGCATTTT; CDR3 protein: CASSPGQGGWSNQPQHF
V gene: TRBV14; CDR3 length: 14; D gene: TRBD1; J gene: TRBJ2-2; clone size: NA; CDR3 DNA: TGTGCCAGCAGCCAAAGGACAGGGGCCGGGGAGCTGTTTTTT; CDR3 protein: CASSQRTGAGELFF
V gene: TRBV11-3; CDR3 length: 15; D gene: TRBD1; J gene: TRBJ2-7; clone size: NA; CDR3 DNA: TGTGCCAGCAGCTTAACAGGGGAAGGGACCTACGAGCAGTACTTC; CDR3 protein: CASSLTGEGTYEQYF
V gene: TRBV7-2; CDR3 length: 15; D gene: NA; J gene: TRBJ1-5; clone size: NA; CDR3 DNA: TGTGCCAGCAGCTTACCCGGGGGAGTGGATCAGCCCCAGCATTTT; CDR3 protein: CASSLPGGVDQPQHF
V gene: TRBV2; CDR3 length: 13; D gene: TRBD1; J gene: TRBJ1-3; clone size: few; CDR3 DNA: TGTGCCAGCGGCGGGACAGGTGGAAACACCATATATTTT; CDR3 protein: CASGGTGGNTIYF
V gene: TRBV6-6; CDR3 length: 14; D gene: NA; J gene: TRBJ2-7; clone size: few; CDR3 DNA: TGTGCCAGCAGTTCCAGATTCGATTCCTACGAGCAGTACTTC; CDR3 protein: CASSSRFDSYEQYF
V gene: TRBV18; CDR3 length: 16; D gene: TRBD2; J gene: TRBJ2-1; clone size: NA; CDR3 DNA: TGTGCCAGCTCACCGCCACTAGCGGGGGGGCCTGGTGAGCAGTTCTTC; CDR3 protein: CASSPPLAGGPGEQFF
V gene: TRBV7-2; CDR3 length: 13; D gene: TRBD1; J gene: TRBJ2-1; clone size: once; CDR3 DNA: TGTGCCAGCAGCTTTAAAGGGGGCGGGGAGCAGTTCTTC; CDR3 protein: CASSFKGGGEQFF
V gene: TRBV18; CDR3 length: 16; D gene: TRBD2; J gene: TRBJ2-3; clone size: NA; CDR3 DNA: TGTGCCAGCTCAGGGTTAGCGGGTTCTACTACGGATACGCAGTATTTT; CDR3 protein: CASSGLAGSTTDTQYF
V gene: TRBV29-1; CDR3 length: 21; D gene: TRBD2; J gene: TRBJ2-3; clone size: few; CDR3 DNA: TGCAGCGTTGAGAGAAATTTGGGACTAGCGGGGGGAGATGGGAGAACAGATACGCAGTATTTT; CDR3 protein: CSVERNLGLAGGDGRTDTQYF
V gene: TRBV2; CDR3 length: 17; D gene: TRBD2; J gene: TRBJ2-7; clone size: NA; CDR3 DNA: TGTGCCAGCACCAGAATAACCCCCGGGACTAGCGGCTACGAGCAGTACTTC; CDR3 protein: CASTRITPGTSGYEQYF
V gene: TRBV9; CDR3 length: 15; D gene: NA; J gene: TRBJ1-2; clone size: NA; CDR3 DNA: TGTGCCAGCAGCGCCGTCCGTGGAGGCACCTATGGCTACACCTTC; CDR3 protein: CASSAVRGGTYGYTF
V gene: TRBV5-1; CDR3 length: 15; D gene: TRBD1; J gene: TRBJ1-1; clone size: few; CDR3 DNA: TGCGCCAGCAGCTTGGAGGGGGCGCGAGATACTGAAGCTTTCTTT; CDR3 protein: CASSLEGARDTEAFF
V gene: TRBV6-5; CDR3 length: 12; D gene: TRBD1; J gene: TRBJ1-2; clone size: NA; CDR3 DNA: TGTGCCAGCAGTTACTCGACAGGGGGCTACACCTTC; CDR3 protein: CASSYSTGGYTF
V gene: TRBV7-9; CDR3 length: 12; D gene: NA; J gene: TRBJ2-1; clone size: NA; CDR3 DNA: TGTGCCAGCGCCGGACAGTTCAATGAGCAGTTCTTC; CDR3 protein: CASAGQFNEQFF
V gene: TRBV5-6; CDR3 length: 12; D gene: NA; J gene: TRBJ1-1; clone size: NA; CDR3 DNA: TGTGCCAGCAGCTTTAGGGGCACTGAAGCTTTCTTT; CDR3 protein: CASSFRGTEAFF
V gene: TRBV27; CDR3 length: 21; D gene: TRBD1; J gene: TRBJ1-5; clone size: few; CDR3 DNA: TGTGCCAGCAGTTCCTATACGACCGGGACAGGGGCCTTAGGGAGCAATCAGCCCCAGCATTTT; CDR3 protein: CASSSYTTGTGALGSNQPQHF
V gene: TRBV30; CDR3 length: 13; D gene: TRBD1; J gene: TRBJ2-7; clone size: NA; CDR3 DNA: TGTGCCTGGAGGGGAACAGGGGGCGGCGAGCAGTACTTC; CDR3 protein: CAWRGTGGGEQYF
V gene: TRBV28; CDR3 length: 13; D gene: TRBD2; J gene: TRBJ2-1; clone size: few; CDR3 DNA: TGTGCCAGCAGGACCCCAGGGAGGGGCGAGCAGTTCTTC; CDR3 protein: CASRTPGRGEQFF
V gene: TRBV30; CDR3 length: 12; D gene: NA; J gene: TRBJ1-2; clone size: NA; CDR3 DNA: TGTGCCTCCGCCTCGGACAGCTCTGGCTACACCTTC; CDR3 protein: CASASDSSGYTF
V gene: TRBV25-1; CDR3 length: 16; D gene: NA; J gene: TRBJ1-6; clone size: NA; CDR3 DNA: TGTGCCAGCAGTGAAGGGGCCAGCTCCTATAATTCACCCCTCCACTTT; CDR3 protein: CASSEGASSYNSPLHF